These 14 T cell receptor beta chains share one sample of origin, sequenced in a study of CD8 T cells in ankylosing spondylitis listed by TCRdb under 2017. The library was made by 5' RACE. Sequencing used an Illumina HiSeq 2500. TCRdb reprocessed the public reads (quality trimming at Q25 with fastp, clone calling with MiXCR) and kept in-frame beta chains. Merged by CDR3 protein, the rows form single entries marked with the most common genes and DNA. Across this sample there are roughly 300,000 distinct CDR3 sequences, with 7% to 9% seen only once. The top ten constitute just over 14% of the sample. Paper-wide results and their limitations: Blood from ankylosing spondylitis patients appeared to be characterized by a TCR beta motif composed of roughly 8 highly homologous amino acid variants.

Their antigens are not known. Sequencing input: blood, either unsorted or a sorted T cell fraction (not recorded which). These receptors were collected from a male donor with ankylosing spondylitis.

The chain uses TRBV7-2 and TRBJ2-2; TRBD2 matches 9 bases. The CDR3 is 14 amino acids. Trimming removed 10 bases from V and 2 bases from J; junction bases left unmatched: 5. The germline CDR1 and CDR2 sequences are SGHTA and FQGNSA. Here the CDR3 reads CATLAGVNTGELFF. The CDR3 DNA follows: TGTGCCACCTTAGCGGGAGTAAACACCGGGGAGCTGTTTTTT. Together with reference TRBV7-2 and TRBJ2-2, the CDR3 gives the full variable domain: GAGVSQSPSNKVTEKGKDVELRCDPISGHTALYWYRQSLGQGLEFLIYFQGNSAPDKSGLPSDRFSAERTGGSVSTLTIQRTQQEDSAVYLCATLAGVNTGELFFGEGSRLTVL.

In this sample, this clonotype turned up a few times. V and J are TRBV15 and TRBJ2-4; perhaps TRBD1 as D (6 bases). The ends were cut back, 3 bases at V and 5 bases at J, with 14 bases in the middle. The CDR3 loop spans 15 amino acids. CDR1 is LNHNV and CDR2 is YYDKDF in the germline V gene (reference sequence). The CDR3 DNA follows: TGTGCCACCAGCAGCGCCACAGGGAAGCAAAACATTCAGTACTTC. Residues: CATSSATGKQNIQYF.

The rearrangement joins TRBV7-9 to TRBJ1-4, with a possible D match to TRBD1 (6 bases). This CDR3 has 15 residues. Germline V gene lookup returns CDR1 SEHNR and CDR2 FQNEAQ (reference sequence). V was pared by 3 bases and J by 2 bases, with 10 bases between. CDR3 DNA: TGTGCCAGCAGCTTCACAGGGATGACTAATGAAAAACTGTTTTTT. Translated, it gives CASSFTGMTNEKLFF.

In this sample, this clonotype turned up many times. This sequence joins TRBV12-3 or TRBV12-4 and TRBJ2-1; D is ambiguous. The V end lost 3 bases, the J end lost 6 bases, and 6 bases lay between the germline ends. The CDR3 contains 12 residues. The CDR3 spells CASSFLGNEQFF. CDR3 DNA sequence: TGTGCCAGCAGTTTTTTGGGCAATGAGCAGTTCTTC.

Many counts were recorded for this clonotype. The rearrangement uses TRBV29-1 and TRBJ2-1, with D maybe TRBD2 (6 bases). Germline CDR1 reads SQVTM; CDR2 reads ANQGSEA. CDR3 size: 14 residues. The ends were cut back, 1 base at V and 0 bases at J, with 7 bases in the middle. The DNA of the CDR3 is TGCAGCGTTGAAGGGACTAACTCCTACAATGAGCAGTTCTTC. Translation gives CSVEGTNSYNEQFF.

The chain joins TRBV5-6 to TRBJ2-3; D might be TRBD1 or TRBD2, each matching 5 bases. There are 17 residues in the CDR3. Germline V gene sequence: CDR1 SGHDT, CDR2 YYEEEE. Deletions cut 0 bases from V and 4 bases from J, with 18 bases between. In DNA, the CDR3 is TGTGCCAGCAGCTTGGACGCGTTGGGGACGGGCTCAGATACGCAGTATTTT. As protein: CASSLDALGTGSDTQYF. Based on the CDR3 plus reference TRBV5-6 and TRBJ2-3, the full variable domain is DAGVTQSPTHLIKTRGQQVTLRCSPKSGHDTVSWYQQALGQGPQFIFQYYEEEERQRGNFPDRFSGHQFPNYSSELNVNALLLGDSALYLCASSLDALGTGSDTQYFGPGTRLTVL.

This clonotype has only a few counts. This rearrangement joins TRBV28 to TRBJ1-2; 8 nucleotides line up with TRBD1. Germline-derived CDR1 and CDR2 are MDHEN and SYDVKM. Unmatched junction bases numbered 7, after V lost 6 bases and J lost 4 bases. CDR3 size: 14 residues. CDR3 residues: CASRPRQGTYGYTF. The DNA of the CDR3 is TGTGCCAGCAGACCAAGACAGGGGACCTATGGCTACACCTTC.

In this sample, this clonotype turned up once. This chain connects TRBV20-1 to TRBJ1-1, with D hard to call. V gave up 5 bases and J gave up 4 bases, with 8 bases separating them. This CDR3 spans 11 amino acids. Germline-derived CDR1 and CDR2 are DFQATT and SNEGSKA (reference sequence). The CDR3 reads CSADWVTEAFF. The CDR3 bases are TGCAGTGCTGATTGGGTCACTGAAGCTTTCTTT.

J is TRBJ2-7 and V is TRBV7-9, with 8 bases aligning to TRBD2. Germline assignment: CDR1 SEHNR and CDR2 FQNEAQ (reference sequence). Unmatched junction bases numbered 9, after V lost 5 bases and J lost 3 bases. This CDR3 has 15 residues. DNA of the CDR3: TGTGCCAGCAGCGCCCGGGAGGGAGGGGGCTACGAGCAGTACTTC. Encoded protein: CASSAREGGGYEQYF.

The chain's CDR3 is CASSPGVYGYTF. The DNA of the CDR3 is TGTGCCAGCAGCCCAGGCGTATATGGCTACACCTTC. V gene TRBV7-8 combines with J gene TRBJ1-2; D gene ambiguous. Per the germline V gene, CDR1 is SGHVS and CDR2 is FQNEAQ. The CDR3 length is 12 residues. V shed 5 bases and J shed 5 bases, with 9 bases lying between them. The complete variable domain, with remaining parts taken from reference TRBV7-8 and TRBJ1-2, reads GAGVSQSPRYKVAKRGQDVALRCDPISGHVSLFWYQQALGQGPEFLTYFQNEAQLDKSGLPSDRFFAERPEGSVSTLKIQRTQQEDSAVYLCASSPGVYGYTFGSGTRLTVV.

This clonotype has only a few counts. The chain has TRBV5-1 and TRBJ2-3, with D possibly TRBD2 on 5 matching bases. The CDR3 contains 15 residues. V was cut by 4 bases and J by 1 base, with 13 bases left in between. Germline V gene data show CDR1 as SGHRS and CDR2 as YFSETQ. The CDR3 coding sequence is TGCGCCAGCAGCGCTATAGCGACGGGCACAGATACGCAGTATTTT. Translation gives CASSAIATGTDTQYF.

V and J are TRBV7-9 and TRBJ1-4, with D possibly being TRBD1 (6 bases). There are 17 residues in the CDR3. The V end was cut by 5 bases, the J end by 0 bases, with 16 bases between. Germline V gene sequence: CDR1 SEHNR, CDR2 FQNEAQ (reference sequence). The CDR3 nucleotides read TGTGCCAGCAGCGCCCGCACAGGGAATCCAACTAATGAAAAACTGTTTTTT. Translation: CASSARTGNPTNEKLFF.

The chain uses TRBV24-1 and TRBJ2-4, with D perhaps TRBD1 (6 bases). This CDR3 contains 13 residues. Germline lookup yields CDR1 KGHDR and CDR2 SFDVKD. V gave up 3 bases and J gave up 10 bases, with 12 bases separating them. The CDR3 is CATSDGTFSIQYF. CDR3 DNA: TGTGCCACCAGTGATGGGACATTTAGTATTCAGTACTTC.

This clonotype has more than one count but fewer than ten. The chain uses TRBV7-9 and TRBJ2-2; D uncertain. This CDR3 is built from 14 residues. The germline CDR1 and CDR2 sequences are SEHNR and FQNEAQ (reference sequence). V was clipped by 2 bases and J by 7 bases, with 11 bases between them. CDR3 amino acids: CASSLRRSDGELFF. The CDR3 DNA follows: TGTGCCAGCAGCTTACGGCGAAGTGACGGGGAGCTGTTTTTT.